Presented here are 21 T cell receptor beta chains from one specimen sequenced in a study of blood T cell repertoires in COVID-19. TCRdb's table, derived via immunoSEQ multiplex PCR, lists solely in-frame clones and lacks some. The sample includes approximately 76,000 clones, roughly 90% of them seen just once. Sample: peripheral blood. The receptors here all came from a man older than 75 in a cohort sampled during active COVID-19.

This chain links TRBV5-6 with TRBJ2-5; 12 bases agree with TRBD1. This CDR3 has 15 amino acids. V shed 4 bases and J 5 bases; nucleotides not matched to a gene: 6. Germline assignment: CDR1 SGHDT and CDR2 YYEEEE. CDR3: CASSPGTGGGETQYF. CDR3 coding DNA: TGTGCCAGCAGCCCCGGGACAGGGGGCGGCGAGACCCAGTACTTC.

This chain connects TRBV9 to TRBJ2-2; 7 positions agree with TRBD2. The V and J ends lost 0 bases and 1 base, in that order; junction bases with no gene match: 6. CDR3 length: 17 residues. The V gene's germline CDR1 is SGDLS and CDR2 YYNGEE. The CDR3 sequence: CASSVALVAGNTGELFF. The CDR3 DNA reads as TGTGCCAGCAGCGTAGCCCTGGTAGCGGGGAACACCGGGGAGCTGTTTTTT.

This clone was found once. An end of the junction does not agree with germline; a read error may underlie this. V gene TRBV3-1 (or the pseudogene TRBV3-2) combines with J gene TRBJ1-5, with no clear D. Germline CDR1 reads LGHDT; CDR2 reads YNNKEL (reference sequence). CDR3 length equals 13 residues. CDR3 bases: TGTGCCAGCAGTCAAGCCCTTAATCAGCCCCAGCATTTT. Its protein product is CASSQALNQPQHF.

This clone was seen a handful of times. The CDR3 DNA follows: TGTGCCAGCAGTGACCCAGGTCGTGGCTACACCTTC. It is translated as CASSDPGRGYTF. The rearrangement links TRBV6-1 to TRBJ1-2; D call uncertain. Germline assignment: CDR1 MNHNS and CDR2 SASEGT. V was cut by 3 bases and J by 7 bases, with 9 bases left in between. The CDR3 is made up of 12 amino acids.

The DNA for the CDR3 is TGTGCCAGCAGCCGCCGAAGCGGGGGGGCCACAGATACGCAGTATTTT. Translating gives CASSRRSGGATDTQYF. This chain links TRBV7-2 with TRBJ2-3; 10 bases line up with TRBD2. The V segment lost 5 bases and the J segment 2 bases; nucleotides outside the gene matches: 7. CDR3 size: 16 residues. Germline-derived CDR1 and CDR2 are SGHTA and FQGNSA.

J is TRBJ1-3 and V is TRBV5-6, with D perhaps matching TRBD1 (6 bases). This CDR3 contains 14 residues. Germline-derived CDR1 and CDR2 are SGHDT and YYEEEE. The ends were cut back, 5 bases at V and 3 bases at J, with 12 bases in the middle. The CDR3 spells CASSQVRGGNTIYF. CDR3 DNA sequence: TGTGCCAGCAGTCAAGTCAGGGGTGGAAACACCATATATTTT.

The genes are TRBV7-2 and TRBJ1-2; D gene uncertain. The CDR3 totals 15 residues. V was pared by 1 base and J by 0 bases, with 9 bases between. Germline CDR1 is SGHTA and CDR2 is FQGNSA. Written as DNA, the CDR3 is TGTGCCAGCAGCTTAGTGGGCAGTACTAACTATGGCTACACCTTC. Protein sequence: CASSLVGSTNYGYTF.

The V gene is TRBV2, the J gene TRBJ1-2; D is undetermined. Trimming took 6 bases from V and 4 from J, leaving 12 bases between them. CDR3 length equals 13 residues. Looked up from germline, CDR1 is SNHLY and CDR2 is FYNNEI. The CDR3 bases are TGTGCCAGCAGCCCCGACGGGTTCTATGGCTACACCTTC. This gives the protein CASSPDGFYGYTF.

This clone came up a few times. The V and J genes are TRBV20-1 and TRBJ1-2, with D tentatively TRBD1 (6 bases). V lost 6 bases, J lost 12 bases, and 17 bases lay in between. The germline CDR1 and CDR2 sequences are DFQATT and SNEGSKA (reference sequence). The CDR3 length is 11 residues. Here the CDR3 reads CSAEAGTQDTF. The CDR3 DNA is TGCAGTGCCGAGGCCGGGACACAGGACACCTTC.

This clone occurred once. V usage is TRBV11-2 and J usage is TRBJ1-1, with a weak D call TRBD1 (6 bases). The CDR3 consists of 16 residues. Trimming removed 7 bases at V and 1 base at J, with 19 bases between. Germline V CDR1 and CDR2: SGHAT, FQNNGV. This CDR3 is CASKVGAGVGNTEAFF. As DNA, the CDR3 is TGTGCCAGCAAAGTGGGGGCGGGTGTCGGGAACACTGAAGCTTTCTTT.

V usage is TRBV3-1 (or the pseudogene TRBV3-2) and J usage is TRBJ2-1, with D possibly matching TRBD2 (7 bases). CDR1 is LGHDT and CDR2 is YNNKEL in the germline V gene (reference sequence). The CDR3 runs to 13 residues. Trimming removed 4 bases at V and 8 bases at J, with 12 bases between. The CDR3 DNA reads TGTGCCAGCAGCCGGGGGGGGGCATATGAGCAGTTCTTC. Its translation: CASSRGGAYEQFF.

The chain joins TRBV6-4 to TRBJ1-3; no clear D. The germline V gene has CDR1 MRHNA and CDR2 SNTAGT. V lost 2 bases and J lost 1, with 9 bases in between. The CDR3 extends over 15 amino acids. CDR3 sequence: CASSDREVSGNTIYF. Written as DNA, the CDR3 is TGTGCCAGCAGTGACAGGGAGGTTTCTGGAAACACCATATATTTT.

In DNA form, the CDR3 reads TGTGCCAGCAGCTCGGGACAGCTTAATGAAAAACTGTTTTTT. It encodes CASSSGQLNEKLFF. This chain connects TRBV5-4 to TRBJ1-4, with TRBD1 identical over 7 bases. Germline CDR1 reads SGHNT; CDR2 reads YYREEE (reference sequence). V was pared by 3 bases and J by 4 bases, with 3 bases of the junction left unmatched. The CDR3 runs 14 residues.

The CDR3 protein is CASRTGHRQYF. The CDR3 DNA reads TGTGCCAGCAGGACAGGGCACCGGCAGTATTTT. The rearrangement joins TRBV5-4 to TRBJ2-3; TRBD1 matches 7 bases. V lost 5 bases, J lost 11 bases, and 5 bases stayed unmatched. The CDR3 extends over 11 amino acids. The germline V gene encodes CDR1 SGHNT and CDR2 YYREEE (reference sequence). The full variable domain, completed using reference TRBV5-4 and TRBJ2-3, is ETGVTQSPTHLIKTRGQQVTLRCSSQSGHNTVSWYQQALGQGPQFIFQYYREEENGRGNFPPRFSGLQFPNYSSELNVNALELDDSALYLCASRTGHRQYFGPGTRLTVL.

The gene calls are TRBV18 and TRBJ2-6, with 8 bases that match TRBD1. The CDR3 covers 18 residues. The germline CDR1 and CDR2 sequences are KGHSH and LQKENI. The J segment lost 1 base and the V segment lost 2 bases, leaving 7 bases of the junction unmatched. The CDR3 loop reads CASSPDRGWGSGANVLTF. The CDR3 nucleotides read TGTGCCAGCTCACCAGACAGGGGATGGGGGTCTGGGGCCAACGTCCTGACTTTC.

The chain joins TRBV18 to TRBJ1-2, with a possible D match to TRBD1 (5 bases). V lost 2 bases, J lost 7 bases, and 14 bases lay in between. Germline CDR1 reads KGHSH; CDR2 reads LQKENI. The CDR3 contains 14 residues. The CDR3 DNA reads as TGTGCCAGCTCACCAGAGGACACGCTCGGTGGCTACACCTTC. Residues: CASSPEDTLGGYTF.

This clone is deemed medium-sized. The chain has TRBV27 and TRBJ1-3; no reliable D call. V lost 3 bases to trimming and J lost 4 bases, with 10 bases between them. Looked up from germline, CDR1 is MNHEY and CDR2 is SMNVEV (reference sequence). The CDR3 is 14 amino acids. The CDR3 region is CASSLGRVGNTIYF. CDR3 DNA sequence: TGTGCCAGCAGTTTGGGCAGAGTCGGAAACACCATATATTTT.

CDR3 sequence (DNA): TGTGCCAGCAGCTTACGCCAGACAGGGGGCAATTCACCCCTCCACTTT. Translation gives CASSLRQTGGNSPLHF. J is TRBJ1-6 and V is TRBV7-2; TRBD1 matches at 10 bases. J was trimmed by 7 bases and V by 2 bases; bases with no gene match: 5. Germline assignment: CDR1 SGHTA and CDR2 FQGNSA. CDR3 size: 16 residues.

The chain links TRBV28 to TRBJ1-5, with 8 bases fitting TRBD1. V lost 7 bases, J lost 4 bases, and 12 bases stayed unmatched. Germline CDR1 and CDR2: MDHEN and SYDVKM. The CDR3 loop spans 16 amino acids. CDR3 sequence: CASTHPQGGGNQPQHF. The CDR3 DNA follows: TGTGCCAGCACTCATCCACAGGGGGGAGGAAATCAGCCCCAGCATTTT.

The genes are TRBV3-1 (or the pseudogene TRBV3-2) and TRBJ2-5; 9 bases are shared with TRBD2. CDR3 size: 16 residues. The ends lost 2 bases at V and 2 bases at J; junction bases unmatched: 6. The V gene's germline CDR1 is LGHDT and CDR2 YNNKEL (reference sequence). CDR3: CASSQSPSGGQETQYF. CDR3 nucleotides: TGTGCCAGCAGCCAATCACCGAGCGGGGGGCAAGAGACCCAGTACTTC.

The chain links TRBV11-3 to TRBJ2-2; tentative D call: TRBD1 (6 bases). V lost 1 base and J lost 3, with 18 bases in between. The CDR3 extends over 18 amino acids. The germline V gene encodes CDR1 SGHNT and CDR2 YENEEA. Here the CDR3 DNA reads TGTGCCAGCAGCTTAGGCCCCGGGCAGGGGTGGTACACCGGGGAGCTGTTTTTT. Protein product: CASSLGPGQGWYTGELFF.